Below, 17 T cell receptor beta chains from the same sample are listed, as sequenced in a study of blood T cell repertoires in COVID-19. Sequencing used immunoSEQ multiplex PCR; TCRdb keeps in-frame clones, though not all of them. The profile shows approximately 300,000 clones, around nine tenths of them singletons. The sample consisted of PBMCs or T cells enriched from blood (not recorded which). These receptors were taken from a woman under 30 who had recovered from COVID-19.

The chain links TRBV29-1 to TRBJ1-1; 7 nucleotides align to TRBD1. The CDR3 covers 13 residues. V dropped 6 bases and J dropped 5; count of bases not matched to a gene: 9. CDR1 and CDR2 (germline): SQVTM, ANQGSEA. This CDR3 is CSVLGGHGTEAFF. Written as DNA, the CDR3 is TGCAGCGTCCTAGGGGGCCACGGGACTGAAGCTTTCTTT.

The chain uses TRBV7-9 and TRBJ2-3; D unresolved. There are 14 residues in the CDR3. The V gene's germline CDR1 is SEHNR and CDR2 FQNEAQ (reference sequence). Trimming cost V 3 bases and J 2 bases, with 9 bases left between them. This chain's CDR3 is CASSFDTSTDTQYF. CDR3 nucleotide sequence: TGTGCCAGCAGCTTTGACACCTCCACAGATACGCAGTATTTT.

The rearrangement joins TRBV7-6 to TRBJ2-7; 8 bases agree with TRBD2. The CDR3 contains 15 residues. Unmatched junction bases numbered 8, after V lost 3 bases and J lost 4 bases. CDR1 is SGHVS, CDR2 FNYEAQ, per germline. Here the CDR3 reads CASSFESGSMYEQYF. The CDR3 coding sequence is TGTGCCAGCAGCTTCGAGAGCGGGAGTATGTACGAGCAGTACTTC.

The chain is built from TRBV2 and TRBJ2-7; tentative D call: TRBD2 (6 bases). CDR3 length: 13 amino acids. V was pared by 8 bases and J by 6 bases, with 17 bases between. The V gene's germline CDR1 is SNHLY and CDR2 FYNNEI. The CDR3 DNA is TGTGCCAGCGGGCAAGGGGAGGTAGCCGAGCAGTACTTC. This codes for CASGQGEVAEQYF.

The rearrangement joins TRBV6-5 to TRBJ2-7, with D possibly TRBD2 on 5 matching bases. V was trimmed by 0 bases and J by 3 bases, leaving 12 bases between them. Germline V gene lookup returns CDR1 MNHEY and CDR2 SVGAGI. This CDR3 is 15 amino acids long. CDR3: CASSYSRGKGYEQYF. DNA of the CDR3: TGTGCCAGCAGTTACTCACGGGGAAAGGGCTACGAGCAGTACTTC.

V is TRBV7-3 and J is TRBJ2-3; unclear D gene. The germline V gene has CDR1 SGHTA and CDR2 FQGTGA. This CDR3 contains 13 residues. Trimming pared 5 bases from V and 6 bases from J, leaving 12 bases between. CDR3 residues: CASSPNSKDTQYF. The CDR3 DNA follows: TGTGCCAGCAGCCCCAACTCGAAGGATACGCAGTATTTT.

DNA for the CDR3: TGTGCCAGCAGCGCTCGCGGCCCCGGGGAGCTGTTTTTT. Translating gives CASSARGPGELFF. V and J are TRBV13 and TRBJ2-2; D gene unclear. The CDR3 sequence is 13 residues long. CDR1 is PRHDT and CDR2 is FYEKMQ in the germline V gene (reference sequence). Trimming cost V 5 bases and J 6 bases, with 10 bases left between them.

The J gene is TRBJ1-2, the V gene TRBV5-1, with TRBD1 as a possible D gene (5 bases). The CDR3 contains 16 residues. In germline, CDR1 is SGHRS, CDR2 YFSETQ. Trimming took 0 bases from V and 7 from J, leaving 19 bases between them. The CDR3 protein is CASSLGYPGDSIGYTF. The CDR3 region has the DNA TGCGCCAGCAGCTTGGGTTATCCGGGGGATTCTATTGGCTACACCTTC.

The chain couples TRBV3-1 (or the pseudogene TRBV3-2) to TRBJ2-5; 9 bases are shared with TRBD2. Losses at the gene ends were 3 bases for V and 5 bases for J; bases not matched to a gene: 13. In germline, CDR1 is LGHDT, CDR2 YNNKEL (reference sequence). The CDR3 is 17 amino acids. In DNA, the CDR3 is TGTGCCAGCAGCCATCCTCGTGGCGGGGGGGCTATGGAGACCCAGTACTTC. This encodes CASSHPRGGGAMETQYF.

The chain combines TRBV15 with TRBJ1-1, with 8 bases aligning to TRBD1. The CDR3 extends over 15 amino acids. Germline V gene sequence: CDR1 LNHNV, CDR2 YYDKDF (reference sequence). V shed 0 bases and J 11 bases; nucleotides not matched to a gene: 11. The DNA for the CDR3 is TGTGCCACCAGCAGAGATAAAGGACAGGGTGTTCCGGCTTTCTTT. Its translation: CATSRDKGQGVPAFF.

V and J are TRBV4-2 and TRBJ2-7, with D perhaps matching TRBD1 (5 bases). CDR3 length equals 15 residues. The V and J ends lost 0 bases and 0 bases respectively, with 9 bases between them. Germline lookup yields CDR1 LGHNA and CDR2 YNFKEQ. In nucleotides, the CDR3 is TGTGCCAGCAGCCAAGATGCAGACAGCTCCTACGAGCAGTACTTC. It yields the protein CASSQDADSSYEQYF.

V and J are TRBV28 and TRBJ1-5, with D unclear. V was trimmed by 6 bases and J by 1 base, leaving 22 bases between them. This CDR3 is 18 amino acids long. Germline lookup yields CDR1 MDHEN and CDR2 SYDVKM. The CDR3 spells CASREPDVGAGSNQPQHF. CDR3 coding DNA: TGTGCCAGCAGAGAACCTGACGTTGGAGCTGGGAGCAATCAGCCCCAGCATTTT.

The genes are TRBV11-2 and TRBJ1-5, with a possible D match to TRBD1 (5 bases). Germline V gives CDR1 SGHAT, CDR2 FQNNGV. V was cut by 5 bases and J by 9 bases, with 17 bases left in between. The CDR3 is 14 amino acids. The CDR3 loop reads CASSPLWGDGPQHF. DNA for the CDR3: TGTGCCAGCAGCCCACTCTGGGGCGATGGGCCCCAGCATTTT.

The chain combines TRBV19 with TRBJ2-3, with 11 bases fitting TRBD2. In germline, CDR1 is LNHDA, CDR2 SQIVND (reference sequence). The CDR3 runs 16 residues. Losses at the gene ends were 3 bases for V and 6 bases for J; bases not matched to a gene: 8. The CDR3 bases are TGTGCCAGTAGTATTGGGCTAGCGGGAGGTGCTGATACGCAGTATTTT. This translates into CASSIGLAGGADTQYF.

The V and J genes are TRBV9 and TRBJ2-2; TRBD1 matches 7 bases. CDR3 length: 17 amino acids. Germline CDR1 SGDLS, CDR2 YYNGEE. Losses at the gene ends were 4 bases for V and 2 bases for J; bases not matched to a gene: 11. This chain's CDR3 is CASSSSPRDSNTGELFF. The CDR3, as DNA: TGTGCCAGCAGCTCCAGCCCCCGGGACAGCAACACCGGGGAGCTGTTTTTT.

The rearrangement joins TRBV24-1 to TRBJ2-2; a possible D gene is TRBD2 (5 bases). The germline V gene has CDR1 KGHDR and CDR2 SFDVKD. The CDR3 covers 13 residues. Trimming took off 4 bases at V and 4 bases at J, with 6 bases between the two ends. CDR3 in amino acids: CATSERATGELFF. The CDR3 DNA follows: TGTGCCACCAGTGAGAGGGCCACCGGGGAGCTGTTTTTT.

V is TRBV3-1 (or the pseudogene TRBV3-2) and J is TRBJ2-3, with 8 bases aligning to TRBD1. The CDR3 spans 17 residues. Germline V gene data show CDR1 as LGHDT and CDR2 as YNNKEL (reference sequence). Trimming took 3 bases from V and 5 from J; bases not matched to a gene: 13. The chain's CDR3 is CASSQEWVGQGRDTQYF. CDR3 nucleotides: TGTGCCAGCAGCCAGGAATGGGTCGGACAGGGAAGAGATACGCAGTATTTT.